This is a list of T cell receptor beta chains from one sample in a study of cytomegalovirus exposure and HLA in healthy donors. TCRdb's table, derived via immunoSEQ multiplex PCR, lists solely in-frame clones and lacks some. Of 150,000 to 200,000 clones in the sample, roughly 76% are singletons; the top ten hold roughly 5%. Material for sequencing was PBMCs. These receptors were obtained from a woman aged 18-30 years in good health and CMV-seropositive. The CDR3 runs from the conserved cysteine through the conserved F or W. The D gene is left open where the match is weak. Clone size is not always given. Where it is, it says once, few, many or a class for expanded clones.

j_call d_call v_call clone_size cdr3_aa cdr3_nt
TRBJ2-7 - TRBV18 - CASSPEGYEQYF TGTGCCAGCTCACCCGAGGGCTACGAGCAGTACTTC
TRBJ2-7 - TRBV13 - CASSSPNSSYEQYF TGTGCCAGCAGCTCTCCTAATAGCTCCTACGAGCAGTACTTC
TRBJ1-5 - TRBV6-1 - CASSVNPGINQPQHF TGTGCCAGCAGTGTAAATCCAGGGATCAATCAGCCCCAGCATTTT
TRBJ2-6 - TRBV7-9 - CASSFGVTGANVLTF TGTGCCAGCAGCTTCGGAGTGACTGGGGCCAACGTCCTGACTTTC
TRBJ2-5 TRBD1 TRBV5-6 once CASIQGGTGETQYF TGTGCCAGCATACAAGGGGGCACGGGAGAGACCCAGTACTTC
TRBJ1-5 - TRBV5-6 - CASSSRGGNNQPQHF TGTGCCAGCAGCTCGCGAGGGGGAAACAATCAGCCCCAGCATTTT
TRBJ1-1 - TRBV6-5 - CASTPRPGNTEAFF TGTGCCAGCACCCCTCGGCCGGGGAACACTGAAGCTTTCTTT
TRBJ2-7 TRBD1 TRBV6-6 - CASSFDRGPYEQYF TGTGCCAGCAGTTTCGACAGGGGGCCCTACGAGCAGTACTTC
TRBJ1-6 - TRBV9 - CASSPSRAGNSPLHF TGTGCCAGCAGCCCCTCCCGGGCAGGGAATTCACCCCTCCACTTT
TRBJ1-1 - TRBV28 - CASSISGQLNTEAFF TGTGCCAGCAGTATTAGTGGACAGCTGAACACTGAAGCTTTCTTT
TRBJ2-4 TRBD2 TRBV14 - CASRRTSGAYQVAKNIQYF TGTGCCAGCAGACGGACTAGCGGGGCCTACCAGGTGGCCAAAAACATTCAGTACTTC
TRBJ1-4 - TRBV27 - CASSLRGTNEKLFF TGTGCCAGCAGTTTACGGGGAACTAATGAAAAACTGTTTTTT
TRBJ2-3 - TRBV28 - CASTRRDTDTQYF TGTGCCAGCACGAGACGGGACACAGATACGCAGTATTTT
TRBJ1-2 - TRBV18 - CASSLPGDPYGYTF TGTGCCAGCTCACTACCAGGGGATCCCTATGGCTACACCTTC
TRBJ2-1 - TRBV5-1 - CASSHRGGTTKVANEQFF TGCGCCAGCAGCCATAGGGGGGGGACAACAAAGGTGGCGAATGAGCAGTTCTTC
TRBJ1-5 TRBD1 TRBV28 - CASSSRDRGHRNQPQHF TGTGCCAGCAGTTCAAGGGACAGGGGGCATCGCAATCAGCCCCAGCATTTT
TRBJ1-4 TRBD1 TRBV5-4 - CASSDRTGGTGEKLFF TGTGCCAGCAGCGACCGTACAGGGGGCACGGGTGAAAAACTGTTTTTT